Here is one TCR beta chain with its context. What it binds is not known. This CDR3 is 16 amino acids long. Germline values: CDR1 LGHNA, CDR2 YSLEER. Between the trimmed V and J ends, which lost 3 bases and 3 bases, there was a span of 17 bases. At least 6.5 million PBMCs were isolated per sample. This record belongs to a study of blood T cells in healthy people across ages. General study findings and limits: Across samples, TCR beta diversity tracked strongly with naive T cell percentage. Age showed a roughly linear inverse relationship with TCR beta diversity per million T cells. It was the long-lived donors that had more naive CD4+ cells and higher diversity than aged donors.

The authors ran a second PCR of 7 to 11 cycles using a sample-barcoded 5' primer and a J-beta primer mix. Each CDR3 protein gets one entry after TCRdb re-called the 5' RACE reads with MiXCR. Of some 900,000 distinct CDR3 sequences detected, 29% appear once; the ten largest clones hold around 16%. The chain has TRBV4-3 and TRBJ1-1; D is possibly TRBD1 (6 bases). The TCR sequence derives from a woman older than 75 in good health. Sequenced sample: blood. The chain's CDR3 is CASSHENWGHHTEAFF. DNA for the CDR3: TGCGCCAGCAGCCATGAGAATTGGGGACACCACACTGAAGCTTTCTTT.